The rows below give T cell receptor beta chains drawn from one sample of a study of cytomegalovirus exposure and HLA in healthy donors. TCRdb's table, derived via immunoSEQ multiplex PCR, lists solely in-frame clones and lacks some. This repertoire includes tens of thousands of clones. Sequencing was carried out using PBMCs. These receptors all come from a man aged 35-49 years in good health and CMV-seronegative. CDR3s include the opening cysteine and the closing phenylalanine or tryptophan. The D gene is left open where the match is weak.

d_gene: NA
j_gene: TRBJ2-1
v_gene: TRBV14
CDR3aa: CASSQVRAQQFF
CDR3nt: TGTGCCAGCAGCCAAGTGAGGGCACAGCAGTTCTTC

d_gene: TRBD1
j_gene: TRBJ1-3
v_gene: TRBV18
CDR3aa: CASSPTGSSGNTIYF
CDR3nt: TGTGCCAGCTCACCGACAGGGAGCTCTGGAAACACCATATATTTT

d_gene: NA
j_gene: TRBJ2-2
v_gene: TRBV7-2
CDR3aa: CASSLNRDTLGELFF
CDR3nt: TGTGCCAGCAGCTTGAACCGGGACACCCTCGGGGAGCTGTTTTTT

d_gene: TRBD1
j_gene: TRBJ1-1
v_gene: TRBV19
CDR3aa: CASSIGDRGKAFF
CDR3nt: TGTGCCAGTAGTATAGGGGACAGGGGAAAAGCTTTCTTT

d_gene: NA
j_gene: TRBJ1-1
v_gene: TRBV7-3
CDR3aa: CASSLTHSDTEAFF
CDR3nt: TGTGCCAGCAGCTTAACGCACAGTGACACTGAAGCTTTCTTT

d_gene: TRBD1
j_gene: TRBJ1-4
v_gene: TRBV14
CDR3aa: CASSLQQGAREKLFF
CDR3nt: TGTGCCAGCAGCCTTCAACAGGGGGCGAGAGAAAAACTGTTTTTT

d_gene: TRBD1
j_gene: TRBJ1-2
v_gene: TRBV6-5
CDR3aa: CATYGQGFNYGYTF
CDR3nt: TGTGCCACCTACGGACAGGGGTTTAACTATGGCTACACCTTC

d_gene: TRBD2
j_gene: TRBJ2-5
v_gene: TRBV5-1
CDR3aa: CASSIGTSEVETQYF
CDR3nt: TGCGCCAGCAGCATCGGGACTAGCGAAGTAGAGACCCAGTACTTC

d_gene: TRBD2
j_gene: TRBJ2-5
v_gene: TRBV4-2
CDR3aa: CASSQVTGGGQETQYF
CDR3nt: TGTGCCAGCAGCCAAGTTACGGGAGGAGGCCAAGAGACCCAGTACTTC

d_gene: NA
j_gene: TRBJ2-7
v_gene: TRBV18
CDR3aa: CASSPLVAYEQYF
CDR3nt: TGTGCCAGCTCACCACTCGTAGCCTACGAGCAGTACTTC

d_gene: NA
j_gene: TRBJ2-5
v_gene: TRBV7-9
CDR3aa: CASSDILVRQETQYF
CDR3nt: TGTGCCAGCAGCGACATACTAGTAAGACAAGAGACCCAGTACTTC

d_gene: TRBD2
j_gene: TRBJ2-1
v_gene: TRBV2
CDR3aa: CASRGLAGTYNEQFF
CDR3nt: TGTGCCAGCAGGGGACTAGCGGGAACCTACAATGAGCAGTTCTTC

d_gene: NA
j_gene: TRBJ1-5
v_gene: TRBV19
CDR3aa: CASGGPYNQPQHF
CDR3nt: TGTGCCAGCGGGGGGCCGTACAATCAGCCCCAGCATTTT

d_gene: NA
j_gene: TRBJ1-2
v_gene: TRBV28
CDR3aa: CATGRHGRGYGYTF
CDR3nt: TGTGCCACCGGAAGGCACGGACGAGGGTATGGCTACACCTTC

d_gene: NA
j_gene: TRBJ1-1
v_gene: TRBV5-1
CDR3aa: CASSLGFMNTEAFF
CDR3nt: TGCGCCAGCAGCCTCGGGTTCATGAACACTGAAGCTTTCTTT

d_gene: TRBD1
j_gene: TRBJ1-4
v_gene: TRBV18
CDR3aa: CASSPGQGEGEKLFF
CDR3nt: TGTGCCAGCTCACCAGGACAGGGGGAGGGAGAAAAACTGTTTTTT

d_gene: NA
j_gene: TRBJ1-2
v_gene: TRBV15
CDR3aa: CATRNRANYGYTF
CDR3nt: TGTGCCACCAGGAACAGAGCTAACTATGGCTACACCTTC

d_gene: NA
j_gene: TRBJ1-5
v_gene: TRBV28
CDR3aa: CATGGGNQPQHF
CDR3nt: TGTGCCACCGGAGGAGGGAATCAGCCCCAGCATTTT

d_gene: NA
j_gene: TRBJ1-2
v_gene: TRBV7-2
CDR3aa: CASSDKRLGLDYGYTF
CDR3nt: TGTGCCAGCAGCGACAAAAGGTTGGGGCTCGACTATGGCTACACCTTC

d_gene: NA
j_gene: TRBJ1-1
v_gene: TRBV6-1
CDR3aa: CASSELLGEGTEAFF
CDR3nt: TGTGCCAGCAGTGAATTATTAGGGGAGGGAACTGAAGCTTTCTTT

d_gene: TRBD1
j_gene: TRBJ2-5
v_gene: TRBV4-2
CDR3aa: CASSQGTGGGETQYF
CDR3nt: TGTGCCAGCAGCCAAGGGACAGGGGGGGGAGAGACCCAGTACTTC

d_gene: TRBD1
j_gene: TRBJ2-7
v_gene: TRBV5-1
CDR3aa: CASSLSPGGYEQYF
CDR3nt: TGCGCCAGCAGCCTCTCGCCAGGGGGCTACGAGCAGTACTTC

d_gene: NA
j_gene: TRBJ2-6
v_gene: TRBV18
CDR3aa: CASSLTRVGGLNSGANVLTF
CDR3nt: TGTGCCAGCTCTCTAACGCGGGTGGGAGGTTTGAACTCTGGGGCCAACGTCCTGACTTTC

d_gene: TRBD2
j_gene: TRBJ2-3
v_gene: TRBV4-1
CDR3aa: CASSQEEMGLAGVYPDTQYF
CDR3nt: TGCGCCAGCAGCCAAGAGGAGATGGGACTAGCGGGAGTTTACCCAGATACGCAGTATTTT

d_gene: TRBD1
j_gene: TRBJ1-4
v_gene: TRBV6-5
CDR3aa: CASSRSGTGQKLFF
CDR3nt: TGTGCCAGCAGTCGTTCCGGGACAGGGCAAAAACTGTTTTTT

d_gene: TRBD1
j_gene: TRBJ2-7
v_gene: TRBV5-1
CDR3aa: CASSWDRGYEQYF
CDR3nt: TGCGCCAGCAGCTGGGACAGGGGCTACGAGCAGTACTTC

d_gene: NA
j_gene: TRBJ1-1
v_gene: TRBV6-5
CDR3aa: CASSGGLAAEAFF
CDR3nt: TGTGCCAGCAGTGGGGGGTTGGCCGCTGAAGCTTTCTTT

d_gene: TRBD2
j_gene: TRBJ2-7
v_gene: TRBV4-2
CDR3aa: CASSPGGGLDEQYF
CDR3nt: TGTGCCAGCAGCCCGGGGGGGGGTCTGGACGAGCAGTACTTC

d_gene: NA
j_gene: TRBJ2-2
v_gene: TRBV6-4
CDR3aa: CASSETRTNTGELFF
CDR3nt: TGTGCCAGCAGTGAGACTAGAACGAACACCGGGGAGCTGTTTTTT